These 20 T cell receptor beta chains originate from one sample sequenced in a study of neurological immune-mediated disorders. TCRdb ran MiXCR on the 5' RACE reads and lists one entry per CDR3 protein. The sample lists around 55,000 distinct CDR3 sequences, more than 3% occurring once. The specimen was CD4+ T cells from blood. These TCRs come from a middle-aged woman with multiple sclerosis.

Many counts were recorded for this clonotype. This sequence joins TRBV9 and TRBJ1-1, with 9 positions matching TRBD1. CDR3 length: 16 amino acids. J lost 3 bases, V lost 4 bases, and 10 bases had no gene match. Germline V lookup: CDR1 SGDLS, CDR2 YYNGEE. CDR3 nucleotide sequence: TGTGCCAGCAGCCTCCGGGACAGGGCTTTCGACACTGAAGCTTTCTTT. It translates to CASSLRDRAFDTEAFF.

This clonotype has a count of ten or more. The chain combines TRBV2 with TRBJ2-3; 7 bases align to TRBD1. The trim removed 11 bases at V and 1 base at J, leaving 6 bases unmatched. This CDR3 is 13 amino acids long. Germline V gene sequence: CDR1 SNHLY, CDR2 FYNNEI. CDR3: CAGQGVGTDTQYF. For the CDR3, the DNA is TGTGCCGGCCAGGGGGTAGGCACAGATACGCAGTATTTT.

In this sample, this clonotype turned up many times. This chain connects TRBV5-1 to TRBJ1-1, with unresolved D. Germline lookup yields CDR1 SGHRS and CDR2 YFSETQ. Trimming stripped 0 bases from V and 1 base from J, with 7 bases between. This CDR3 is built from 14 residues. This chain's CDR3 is CASSLGSANTEAFF. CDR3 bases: TGCGCCAGCAGCTTGGGGTCGGCGAACACTGAAGCTTTCTTT.

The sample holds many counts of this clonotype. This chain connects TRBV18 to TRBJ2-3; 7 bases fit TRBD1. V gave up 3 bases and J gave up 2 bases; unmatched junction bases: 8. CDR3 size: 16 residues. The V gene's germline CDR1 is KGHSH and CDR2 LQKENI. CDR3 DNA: TGTGCCAGCTCACCCGCCGACAGGGCTTTCACAGATACGCAGTATTTT. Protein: CASSPADRAFTDTQYF.

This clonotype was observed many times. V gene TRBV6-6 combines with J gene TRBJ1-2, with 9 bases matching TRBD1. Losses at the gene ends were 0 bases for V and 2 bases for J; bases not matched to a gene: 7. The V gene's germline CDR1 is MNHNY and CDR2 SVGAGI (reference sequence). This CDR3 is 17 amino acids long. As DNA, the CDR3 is TGTGCCAGCAGTTACTCGTTGGGACAGGGAGTGAACTATGGCTACACCTTC. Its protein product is CASSYSLGQGVNYGYTF.

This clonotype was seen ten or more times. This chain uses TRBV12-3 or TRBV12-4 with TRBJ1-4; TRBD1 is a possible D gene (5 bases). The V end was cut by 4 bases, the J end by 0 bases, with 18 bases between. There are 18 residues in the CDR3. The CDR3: CASSSLRALHATNEKLFF. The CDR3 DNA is TGTGCCAGCAGTTCCCTCAGGGCGCTCCATGCAACTAATGAAAAACTGTTTTTT.

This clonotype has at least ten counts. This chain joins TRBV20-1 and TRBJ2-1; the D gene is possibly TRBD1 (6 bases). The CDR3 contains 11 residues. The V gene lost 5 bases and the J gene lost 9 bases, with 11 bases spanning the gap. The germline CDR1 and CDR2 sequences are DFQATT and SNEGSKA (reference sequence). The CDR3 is CSAYRATEQFF. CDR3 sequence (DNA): TGCAGTGCTTACAGGGCTACTGAGCAGTTCTTC.

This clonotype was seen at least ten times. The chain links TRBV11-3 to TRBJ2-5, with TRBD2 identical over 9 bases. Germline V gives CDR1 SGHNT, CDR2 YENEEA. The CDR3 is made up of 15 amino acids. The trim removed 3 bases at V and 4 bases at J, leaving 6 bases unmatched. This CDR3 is CASSFGAGGRETQYF. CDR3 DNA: TGTGCCAGCAGCTTCGGCGCGGGGGGGCGAGAGACCCAGTACTTC.

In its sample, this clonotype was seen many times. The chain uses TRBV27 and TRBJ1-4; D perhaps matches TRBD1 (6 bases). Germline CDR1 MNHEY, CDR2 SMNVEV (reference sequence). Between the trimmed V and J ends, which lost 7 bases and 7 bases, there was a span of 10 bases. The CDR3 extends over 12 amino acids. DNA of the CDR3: TGTGCCAGCAAGGGGGAGGGTGAAAAACTGTTTTTT. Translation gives CASKGEGEKLFF. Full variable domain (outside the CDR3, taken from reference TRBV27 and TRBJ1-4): EAQVTQNPRYLITVTGKKLTVTCSQNMNHEYMSWYRQDPGLGLRQIYYSMNVEVTDKGDVPEGYKVSRKEKRNFPLILESPSPNQTSLYFCASKGEGEKLFFGSGTQLSVL.

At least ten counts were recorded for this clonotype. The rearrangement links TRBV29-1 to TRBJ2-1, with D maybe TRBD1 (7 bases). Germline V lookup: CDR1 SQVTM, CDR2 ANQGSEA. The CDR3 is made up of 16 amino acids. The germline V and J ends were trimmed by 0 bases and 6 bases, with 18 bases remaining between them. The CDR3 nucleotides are TGCAGCGTTGAAGATTGGGGCAGGGGGGCCGGCAATGAGCAGTTCTTC. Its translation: CSVEDWGRGAGNEQFF.

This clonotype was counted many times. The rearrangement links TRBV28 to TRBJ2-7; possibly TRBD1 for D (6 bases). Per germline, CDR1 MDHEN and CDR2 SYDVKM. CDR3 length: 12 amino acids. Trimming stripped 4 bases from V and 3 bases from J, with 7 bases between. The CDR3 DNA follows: TGTGCCAGCAGTTCGACAGGCTACGAGCAGTACTTC. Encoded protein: CASSSTGYEQYF.

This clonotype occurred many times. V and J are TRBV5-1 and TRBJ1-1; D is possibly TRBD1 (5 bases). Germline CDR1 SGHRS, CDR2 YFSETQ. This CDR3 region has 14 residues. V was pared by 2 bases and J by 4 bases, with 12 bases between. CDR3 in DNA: TGCGCCAGCAGCTTAAGGCATGGGGGCACTGAAGCTTTCTTT. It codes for CASSLRHGGTEAFF. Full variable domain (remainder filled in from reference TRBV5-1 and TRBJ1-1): KAGVTQTPRYLIKTRGQQVTLSCSPISGHRSVSWYQQTPGQGLQFLFEYFSETQRNKGNFPGRFSGRQFSNSRSEMNVSTLELGDSALYLCASSLRHGGTEAFFGQGTRLTVV.

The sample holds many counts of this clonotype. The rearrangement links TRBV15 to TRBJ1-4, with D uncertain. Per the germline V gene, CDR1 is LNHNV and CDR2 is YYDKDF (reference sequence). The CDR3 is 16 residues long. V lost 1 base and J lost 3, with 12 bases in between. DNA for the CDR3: TGTGCCACCAGCAGAGCGAGGCCTACGGCTAATGAAAAACTGTTTTTT. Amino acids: CATSRARPTANEKLFF.

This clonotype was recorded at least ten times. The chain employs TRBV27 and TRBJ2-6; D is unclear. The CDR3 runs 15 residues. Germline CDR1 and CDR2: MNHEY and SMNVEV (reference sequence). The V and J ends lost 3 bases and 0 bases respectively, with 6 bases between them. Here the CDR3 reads CASSFHGSGANVLTF. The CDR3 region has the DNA TGTGCCAGCAGTTTCCACGGCTCTGGGGCCAACGTCCTGACTTTC.

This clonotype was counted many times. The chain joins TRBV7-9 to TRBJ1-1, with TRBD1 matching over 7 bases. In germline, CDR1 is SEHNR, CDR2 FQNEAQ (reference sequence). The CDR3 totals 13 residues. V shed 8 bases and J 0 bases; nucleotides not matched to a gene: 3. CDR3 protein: CASEDRLNTEAFF. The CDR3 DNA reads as TGTGCCAGCGAGGACAGGTTGAACACTGAAGCTTTCTTT.

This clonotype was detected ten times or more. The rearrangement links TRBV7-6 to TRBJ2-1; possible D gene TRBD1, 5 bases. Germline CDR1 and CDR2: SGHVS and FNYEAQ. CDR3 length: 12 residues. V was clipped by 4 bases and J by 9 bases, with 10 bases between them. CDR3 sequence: CASSSDQGEQFF. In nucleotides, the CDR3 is TGTGCCAGCAGCTCAGACCAGGGTGAGCAGTTCTTC.

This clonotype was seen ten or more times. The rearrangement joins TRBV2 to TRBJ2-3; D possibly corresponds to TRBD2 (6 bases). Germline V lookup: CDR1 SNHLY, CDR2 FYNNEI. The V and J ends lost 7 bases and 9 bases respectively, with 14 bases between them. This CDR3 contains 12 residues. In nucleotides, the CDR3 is TGTGCCAGCACCGGCGGGGACCGGACGCAGTATTTT. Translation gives CASTGGDRTQYF.

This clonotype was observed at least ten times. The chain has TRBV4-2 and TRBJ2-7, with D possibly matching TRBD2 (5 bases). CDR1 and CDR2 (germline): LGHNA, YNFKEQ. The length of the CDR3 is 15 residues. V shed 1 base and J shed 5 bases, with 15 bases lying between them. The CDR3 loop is CASSQGGPRRNEQYF. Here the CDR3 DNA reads TGTGCCAGCAGCCAAGGAGGGCCCCGAAGGAACGAGCAGTACTTC.

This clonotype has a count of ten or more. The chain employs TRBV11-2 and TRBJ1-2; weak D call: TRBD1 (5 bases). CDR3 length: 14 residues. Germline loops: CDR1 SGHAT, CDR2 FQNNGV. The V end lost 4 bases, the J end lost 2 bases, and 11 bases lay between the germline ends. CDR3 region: CASSSRGRNYGYTF. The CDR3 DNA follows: TGTGCCAGCAGCTCGAGGGGTCGGAACTATGGCTACACCTTC. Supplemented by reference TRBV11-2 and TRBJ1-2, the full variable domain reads EAGVAQSPRYKIIEKRQSVAFWCNPISGHATLYWYQQILGQGPKLLIQFQNNGVVDDSQLPKDRFSAERLKGVDSTLKIQPAKLEDSAVYLCASSSRGRNYGYTFGSGTRLTVV.

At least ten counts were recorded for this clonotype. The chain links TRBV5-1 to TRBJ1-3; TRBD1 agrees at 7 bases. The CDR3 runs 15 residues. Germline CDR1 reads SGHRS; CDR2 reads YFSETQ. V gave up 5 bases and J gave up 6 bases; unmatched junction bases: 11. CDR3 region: CASRETGTALNTIYF. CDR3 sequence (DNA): TGCGCCAGCAGAGAAACTGGGACAGCTTTAAACACCATATATTTT.